The sequence of this T cell receptor beta chain was determined in a study of breast tumors, draining lymph nodes, adjacent tissues. The study's findings and limits: Compared with basal-like, luminal-like tumors shared significantly more repertoire with nontumor tissue. Compared with lymph nodes, tumors were less diverse; compared with nontumor tissue, more. Most tumor T cells seemingly derive from lymph node, then expand in tumor.

A remark on this clonotype: Antigen unknown.

The lymph nodes were axillary draining lymph nodes from breast cancer patients. TCRdb passed the multiplex PCR reads through MiXCR, listing each CDR3 protein once. Of approximately 280,000 distinct CDR3 sequences listed, 30% to 35% are singletons. CDR1 and CDR2 (germline): SGHAT, FQNNGV. This CDR3 is built from 17 residues. V was clipped by 5 bases and J by 3 bases, with 17 bases between them. This TCR derives from a female donor with breast cancer. Some clones in this sample may be carry-over from other donors' samples. The chain couples TRBV11-2 to TRBJ2-6; D might be TRBD2 (6 bases). Sequencing used axillary lymph node tissue. The CDR3 nucleotides read TGTGCCAGCAGCGACGTGGGGGGAGGCTATGGGGCCAACGTCCTGACTTTC. It is translated as CASSDVGGGYGANVLTF.